The entry that follows covers one TCR beta chain sequence. This sample was included in a study of blood T cell repertoires in COVID-19. Study overall: Collection of acute and convalescent COVID-19 samples took place in the United States, Italy and Spain. Sample material is recorded as cDNA or gDNA derived from T cells, B-cell-depleted T cells, or PBMCs.

As handled by the study authors: Reference gene primers were amplified, and this amplification served to estimate nucleated cell counts. Measured with immunoSEQ multiplex PCR; TCRdb has only the in-frame clones, and not every one. V, J and clone size were drawn from that table, and D and trimming were deduced from the DNA. The sample shows about 240,000 clones, about nine tenths of them seen only once. Those enrolled in Seattle joined during active infection and were followed longitudinally afterward. The CDR3 loop spans 19 amino acids. The germline gives CDR1 LGHNT, CDR2 FRNRAP. The trim removed 6 bases at V and 0 bases at J, leaving 15 bases unmatched.

The chain is built from TRBV12-5 and TRBJ1-5; TRBD1 matches 9 bases. This clonotype was sampled from a man between 25 and 39 years old with COVID-19, enrolled during active disease. The sequencing input was peripheral blood. The CDR3 sequence: CASGQTGTGSTHSNQPQHF. CDR3 DNA: TGTGCTAGTGGACAAACGGGGACAGGGAGTACCCATAGCAATCAGCCCCAGCATTTT.